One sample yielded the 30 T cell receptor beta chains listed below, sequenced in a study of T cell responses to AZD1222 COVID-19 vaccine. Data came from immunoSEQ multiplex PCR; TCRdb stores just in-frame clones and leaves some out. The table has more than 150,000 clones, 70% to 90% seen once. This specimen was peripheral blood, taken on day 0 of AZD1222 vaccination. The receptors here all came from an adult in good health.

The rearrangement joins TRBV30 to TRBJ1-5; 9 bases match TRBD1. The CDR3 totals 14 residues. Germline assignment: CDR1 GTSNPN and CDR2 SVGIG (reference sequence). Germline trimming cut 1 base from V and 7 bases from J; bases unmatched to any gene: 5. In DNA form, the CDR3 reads TGTGCCTGGAGTGCGGACAGGGGAGGCCAGCCCCAGCATTTT. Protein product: CAWSADRGGQPQHF.

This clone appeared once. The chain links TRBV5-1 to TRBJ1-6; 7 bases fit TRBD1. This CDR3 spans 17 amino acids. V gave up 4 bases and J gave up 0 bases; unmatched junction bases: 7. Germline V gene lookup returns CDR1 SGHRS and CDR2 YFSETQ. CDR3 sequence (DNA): TGCGCCAGCAGCCGGCGGGACAGTAGCTCCTATAATTCACCCCTCCACTTT. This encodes CASSRRDSSSYNSPLHF.

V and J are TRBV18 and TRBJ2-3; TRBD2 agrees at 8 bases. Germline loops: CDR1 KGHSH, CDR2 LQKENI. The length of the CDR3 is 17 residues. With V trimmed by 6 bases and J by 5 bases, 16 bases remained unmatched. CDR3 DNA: TGTGCCAGCTCGAGTGTAGCGGGAACCACCCAGGGAGATACGCAGTATTTT. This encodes CASSSVAGTTQGDTQYF.

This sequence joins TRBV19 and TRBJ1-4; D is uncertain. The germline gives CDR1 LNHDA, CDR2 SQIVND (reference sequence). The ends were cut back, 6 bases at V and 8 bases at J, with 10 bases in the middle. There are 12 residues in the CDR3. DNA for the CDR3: TGTGCCAGTAGCCCATGGGGAGAAAAACTGTTTTTT. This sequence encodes CASSPWGEKLFF.

DNA of the CDR3: TGTGCCAGCAGGTCGGGGGGAAACCCCTACGAGCAGTACTTC. Its translation: CASRSGGNPYEQYF. J is TRBJ2-7 and V is TRBV2, with 7 bases aligning to TRBD2. Germline loops: CDR1 SNHLY, CDR2 FYNNEI. The ends lost 6 bases at V and 2 bases at J; junction bases unmatched: 7. The CDR3 length is 14 residues. The entire variable domain, with the rest obtained from reference TRBV2 and TRBJ2-7, is as follows: EPEVTQTPSHQVTQMGQEVILRCVPISNHLYFYWYRQILGQKVEFLVSFYNNEISEKSEIFDDQFSVERPDGSNFTLKIRSTKLEDSAMYFCASRSGGNPYEQYFGPGTRLTVT.

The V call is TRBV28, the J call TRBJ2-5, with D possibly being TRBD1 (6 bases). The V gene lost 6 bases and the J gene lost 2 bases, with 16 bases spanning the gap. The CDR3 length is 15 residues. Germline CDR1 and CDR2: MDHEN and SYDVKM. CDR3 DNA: TGTGCCAGCAGCCCTTCAGGGGCTATGCAAGAGACCCAGTACTTC. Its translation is CASSPSGAMQETQYF.

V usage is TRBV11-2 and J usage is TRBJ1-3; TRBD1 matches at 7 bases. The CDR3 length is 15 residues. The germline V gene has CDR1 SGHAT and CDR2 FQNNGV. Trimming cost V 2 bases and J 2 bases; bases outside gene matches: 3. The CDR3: CASSLIGQAGNTIYF. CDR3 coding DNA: TGTGCCAGCAGCTTAATCGGACAGGCTGGAAACACCATATATTTT.

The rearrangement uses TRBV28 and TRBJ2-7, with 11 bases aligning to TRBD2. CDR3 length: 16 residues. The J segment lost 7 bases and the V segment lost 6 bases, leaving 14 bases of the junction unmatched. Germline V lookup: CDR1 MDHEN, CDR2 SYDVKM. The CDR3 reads CASSRPHSGGAWEQYF. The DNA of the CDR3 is TGTGCCAGCAGCCGCCCACATAGCGGGGGGGCATGGGAGCAGTACTTC.

CDR3 amino acids: CASSSPPGTGGTYSNQPQHF. For the CDR3, the DNA is TGTGCCAGTAGTTCCCCTCCCGGGACAGGGGGCACTTATAGCAATCAGCCCCAGCATTTT. The chain combines TRBV19 with TRBJ1-5; 12 nucleotides line up with TRBD1. Trimming took 5 bases from V and 0 from J; bases not matched to a gene: 14. CDR1 is LNHDA, CDR2 SQIVND, per germline (reference sequence). The CDR3 spans 20 residues.

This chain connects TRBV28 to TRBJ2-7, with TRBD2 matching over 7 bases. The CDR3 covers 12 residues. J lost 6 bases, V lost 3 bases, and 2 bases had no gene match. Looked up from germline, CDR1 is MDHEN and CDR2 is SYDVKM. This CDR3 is CASSFAGVEQYF. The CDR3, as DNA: TGTGCCAGCAGTTTCGCGGGGGTCGAGCAGTACTTC.

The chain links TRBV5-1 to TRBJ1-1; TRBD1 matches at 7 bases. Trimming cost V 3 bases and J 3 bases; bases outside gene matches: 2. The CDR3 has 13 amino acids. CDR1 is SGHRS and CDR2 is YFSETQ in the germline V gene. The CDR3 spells CASSSQGDTEAFF. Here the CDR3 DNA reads TGCGCCAGCAGCTCCCAGGGGGACACTGAAGCTTTCTTT.

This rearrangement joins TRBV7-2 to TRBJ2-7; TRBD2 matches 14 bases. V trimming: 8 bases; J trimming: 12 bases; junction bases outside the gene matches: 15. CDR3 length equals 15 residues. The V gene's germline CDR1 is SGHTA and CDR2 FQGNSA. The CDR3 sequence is CASAIDAGLAGGGYF. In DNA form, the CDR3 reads TGTGCCAGCGCAATTGACGCCGGACTAGCGGGAGGAGGGTACTTC. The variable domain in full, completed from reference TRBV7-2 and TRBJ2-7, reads GAGVSQSPSNKVTEKGKDVELRCDPISGHTALYWYRQSLGQGLEFLIYFQGNSAPDKSGLPSDRFSAERTGGSVSTLTIQRTQQEDSAVYLCASAIDAGLAGGGYFGPGTRLTVT.

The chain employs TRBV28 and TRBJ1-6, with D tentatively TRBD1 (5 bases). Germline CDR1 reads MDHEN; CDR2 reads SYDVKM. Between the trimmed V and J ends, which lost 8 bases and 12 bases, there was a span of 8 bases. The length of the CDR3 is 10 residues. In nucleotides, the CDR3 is TGTGCCAGCGGGAGGGGACCCCTCCACTTT. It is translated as CASGRGPLHF.

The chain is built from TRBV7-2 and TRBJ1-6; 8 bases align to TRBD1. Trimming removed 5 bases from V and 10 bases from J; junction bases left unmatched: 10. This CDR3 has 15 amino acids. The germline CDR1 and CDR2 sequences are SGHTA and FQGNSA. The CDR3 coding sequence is TGTGCCAGCAGCCAGGGGACAGGCTCCCGGTCACCCCTCCACTTT. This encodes CASSQGTGSRSPLHF.

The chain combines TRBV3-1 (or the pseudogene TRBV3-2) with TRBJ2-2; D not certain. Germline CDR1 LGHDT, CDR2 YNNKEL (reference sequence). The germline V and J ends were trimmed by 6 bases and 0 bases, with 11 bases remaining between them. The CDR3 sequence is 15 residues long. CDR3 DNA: TGTGCCAGCAGACGCTTCGGTGCGAACACCGGGGAGCTGTTTTTT. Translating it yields CASRRFGANTGELFF.

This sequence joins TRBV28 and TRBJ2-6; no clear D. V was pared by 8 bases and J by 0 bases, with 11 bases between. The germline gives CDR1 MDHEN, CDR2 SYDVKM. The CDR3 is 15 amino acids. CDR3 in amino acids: CASGPTHSGANVLTF. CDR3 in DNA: TGTGCCAGCGGCCCAACACACTCTGGGGCCAACGTCCTGACTTTC.

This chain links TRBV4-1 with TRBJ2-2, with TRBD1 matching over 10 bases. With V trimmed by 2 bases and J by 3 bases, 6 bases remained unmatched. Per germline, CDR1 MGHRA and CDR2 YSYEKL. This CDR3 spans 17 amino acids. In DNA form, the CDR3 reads TGCGCCAGCAGCCAATTCCGGGACAGGGGTTACACCGGGGAGCTGTTTTTT. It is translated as CASSQFRDRGYTGELFF.

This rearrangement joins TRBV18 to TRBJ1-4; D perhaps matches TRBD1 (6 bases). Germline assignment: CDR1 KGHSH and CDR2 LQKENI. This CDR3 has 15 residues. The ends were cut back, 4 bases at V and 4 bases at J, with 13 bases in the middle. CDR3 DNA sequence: TGTGCCAGCTCACTCCGGACAGCCTTTAATGAAAAACTGTTTTTT. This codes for CASSLRTAFNEKLFF.

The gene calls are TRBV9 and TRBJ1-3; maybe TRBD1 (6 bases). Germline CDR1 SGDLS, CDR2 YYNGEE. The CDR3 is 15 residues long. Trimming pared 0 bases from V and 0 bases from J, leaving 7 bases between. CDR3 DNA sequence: TGTGCCAGCAGCGTAGAGGGGGTCTCTGGAAACACCATATATTTT. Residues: CASSVEGVSGNTIYF.

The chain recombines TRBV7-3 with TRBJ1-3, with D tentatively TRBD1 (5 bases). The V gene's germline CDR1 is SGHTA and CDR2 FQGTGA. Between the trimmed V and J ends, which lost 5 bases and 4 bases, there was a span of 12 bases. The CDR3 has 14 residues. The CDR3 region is CASSRTGLGNTIYF. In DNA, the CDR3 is TGTGCCAGCAGCCGAACAGGACTGGGAAACACCATATATTTT. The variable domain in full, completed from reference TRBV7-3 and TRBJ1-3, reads GAGVSQTPSNKVTEKGKYVELRCDPISGHTALYWYRQSLGQGPEFLIYFQGTGAADDSGLPNDRFFAVRPEGSVSTLKIQRTERGDSAVYLCASSRTGLGNTIYFGEGSWLTVV.

CDR3 sequence (DNA): TGTGCCAGTAGTACCCAGAATAATCAGCCCCAGCATTTT. Translation: CASSTQNNQPQHF. J is TRBJ1-5 and V is TRBV19; D is ambiguous. Germline lookup yields CDR1 LNHDA and CDR2 SQIVND (reference sequence). V lost 4 bases and J lost 4, with 8 bases in between. This CDR3 spans 13 amino acids.

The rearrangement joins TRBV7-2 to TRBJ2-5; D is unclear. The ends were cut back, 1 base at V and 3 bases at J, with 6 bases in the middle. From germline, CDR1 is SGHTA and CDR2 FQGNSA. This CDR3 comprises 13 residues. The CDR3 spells CASSLGSKETQYF. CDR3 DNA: TGTGCCAGCAGCTTAGGGTCTAAAGAGACCCAGTACTTC.

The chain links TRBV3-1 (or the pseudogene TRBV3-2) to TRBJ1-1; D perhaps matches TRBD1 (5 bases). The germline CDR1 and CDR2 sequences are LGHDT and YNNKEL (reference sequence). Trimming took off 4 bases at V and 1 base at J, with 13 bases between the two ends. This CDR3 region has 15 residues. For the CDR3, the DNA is TGTGCCAGCAGCCCCCACGACAGCCGGAACACTGAAGCTTTCTTT. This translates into CASSPHDSRNTEAFF.

The chain's CDR3 is CAIRPGLAGAQETQYF. DNA of the CDR3: TGTGCCATCAGACCTGGACTAGCGGGGGCCCAAGAGACCCAGTACTTC. This chain uses TRBV10-3 with TRBJ2-5, with 13 bases matching TRBD2. Germline trimming cut 6 bases from V and 1 base from J; bases unmatched to any gene: 5. This CDR3 region has 16 residues. The germline V gene has CDR1 ENHRY and CDR2 SYGVKD.

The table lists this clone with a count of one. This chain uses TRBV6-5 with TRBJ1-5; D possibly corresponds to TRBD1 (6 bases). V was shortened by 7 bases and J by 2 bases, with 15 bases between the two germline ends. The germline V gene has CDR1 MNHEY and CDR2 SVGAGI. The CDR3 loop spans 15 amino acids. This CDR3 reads CASTKGGAGNQPQHF. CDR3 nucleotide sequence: TGTGCCAGCACTAAAGGGGGGGCAGGCAATCAGCCCCAGCATTTT.

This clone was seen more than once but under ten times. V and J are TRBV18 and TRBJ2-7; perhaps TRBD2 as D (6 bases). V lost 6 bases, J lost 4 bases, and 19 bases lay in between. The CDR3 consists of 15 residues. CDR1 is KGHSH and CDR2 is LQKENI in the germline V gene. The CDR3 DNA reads TGTGCCAGCTCCCCCCTGGGGGGTGATGGGTACGAGCAGTACTTC. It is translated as CASSPLGGDGYEQYF.

CDR3 residues: CASSLRQGSYNEQFF. CDR3 DNA sequence: TGTGCCAGCAGCTTGAGACAGGGCTCCTACAATGAGCAGTTCTTC. V is TRBV7-9 and J is TRBJ2-1; 7 bases map to TRBD1. Germline CDR1 SEHNR, CDR2 FQNEAQ (reference sequence). The CDR3 length is 15 residues. V lost 3 bases to trimming and J lost 0 bases; unmatched junction nucleotides: 2.

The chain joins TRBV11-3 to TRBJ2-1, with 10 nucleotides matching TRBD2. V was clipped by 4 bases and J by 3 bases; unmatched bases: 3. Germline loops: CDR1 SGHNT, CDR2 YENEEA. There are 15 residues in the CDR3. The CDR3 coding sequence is TGTGCCAGCAGCTCCCGGACTAGCGGCTACAATGAGCAGTTCTTC. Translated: CASSSRTSGYNEQFF.

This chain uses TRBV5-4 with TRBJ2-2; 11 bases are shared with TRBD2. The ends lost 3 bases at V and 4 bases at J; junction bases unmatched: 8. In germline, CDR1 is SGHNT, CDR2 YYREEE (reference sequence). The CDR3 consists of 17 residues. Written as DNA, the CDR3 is TGTGCCAGCAGCTCTGGTAGCGGGGGGGCCTTCACCGGGGAGCTGTTTTTT. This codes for CASSSGSGGAFTGELFF.

The CDR3 loop is CASSLLTGEGNTQYF. The DNA for the CDR3 is TGTGCCAGCAGTTTATTGACAGGAGAGGGGAATACGCAGTATTTT. The chain uses TRBV28 and TRBJ2-3; D is possibly TRBD1 (6 bases). The ends were cut back, 1 base at V and 7 bases at J, with 15 bases in the middle. Germline CDR1 reads MDHEN; CDR2 reads SYDVKM. The CDR3 is made up of 15 amino acids.